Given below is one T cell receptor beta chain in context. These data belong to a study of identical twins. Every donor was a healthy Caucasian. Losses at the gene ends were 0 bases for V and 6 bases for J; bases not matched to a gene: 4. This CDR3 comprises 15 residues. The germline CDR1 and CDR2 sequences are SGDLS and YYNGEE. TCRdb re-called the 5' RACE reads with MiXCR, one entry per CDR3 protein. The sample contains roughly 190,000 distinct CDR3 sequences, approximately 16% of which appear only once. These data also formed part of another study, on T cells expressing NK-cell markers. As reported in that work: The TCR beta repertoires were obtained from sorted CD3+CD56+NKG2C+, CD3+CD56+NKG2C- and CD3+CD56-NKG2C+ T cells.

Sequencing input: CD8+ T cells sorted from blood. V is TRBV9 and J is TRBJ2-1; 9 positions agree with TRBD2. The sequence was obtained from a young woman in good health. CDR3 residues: CASSVGSGRTNEQFF. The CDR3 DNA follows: TGTGCCAGCAGCGTAGGCAGCGGGAGGACCAATGAGCAGTTCTTC.